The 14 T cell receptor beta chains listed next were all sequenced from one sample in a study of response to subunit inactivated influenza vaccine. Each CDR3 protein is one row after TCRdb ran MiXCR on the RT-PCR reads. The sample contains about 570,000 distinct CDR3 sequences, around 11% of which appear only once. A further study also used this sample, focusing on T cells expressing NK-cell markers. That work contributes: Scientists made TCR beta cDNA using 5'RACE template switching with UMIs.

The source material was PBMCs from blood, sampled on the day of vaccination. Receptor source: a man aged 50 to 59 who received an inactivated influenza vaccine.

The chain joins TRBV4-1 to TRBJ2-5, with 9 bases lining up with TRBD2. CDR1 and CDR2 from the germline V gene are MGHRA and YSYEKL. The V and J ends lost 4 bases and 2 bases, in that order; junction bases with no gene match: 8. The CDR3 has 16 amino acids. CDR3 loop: CASSPPRAGGQETQYF. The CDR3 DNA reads TGCGCCAGCAGCCCCCCTCGGGCGGGGGGGCAAGAGACCCAGTACTTC.

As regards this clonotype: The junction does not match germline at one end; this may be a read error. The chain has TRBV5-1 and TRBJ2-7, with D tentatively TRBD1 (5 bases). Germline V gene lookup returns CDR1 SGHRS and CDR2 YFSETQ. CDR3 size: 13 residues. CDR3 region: CASSLAGIHEHYF. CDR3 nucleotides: TGCGCCAGCAGCTTGGCAGGGATCCACGAGCATTACTTC. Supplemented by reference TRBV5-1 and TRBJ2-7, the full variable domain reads KAGVTQTPRYLIKTRGQQVTLSCSPISGHRSVSWYQQTPGQGLQFLFEYFSETQRNKGNFPGRFSGRQFSNSRSEMNVSTLELGDSALYLCASSLAGIHEHYFGPGTRLTVT.

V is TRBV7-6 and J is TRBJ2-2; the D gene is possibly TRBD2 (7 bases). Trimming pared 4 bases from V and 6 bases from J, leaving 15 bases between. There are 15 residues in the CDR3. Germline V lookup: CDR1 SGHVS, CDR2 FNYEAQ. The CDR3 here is CASSSRGGSPGELFF. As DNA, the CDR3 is TGTGCCAGCAGCTCCAGGGGCGGGAGCCCCGGGGAGCTGTTTTTT.

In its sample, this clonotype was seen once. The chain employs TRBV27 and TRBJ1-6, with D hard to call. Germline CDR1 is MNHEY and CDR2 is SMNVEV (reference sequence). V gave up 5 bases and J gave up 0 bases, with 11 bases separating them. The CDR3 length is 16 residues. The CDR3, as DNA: TGTGCCAGCAGTCCCGACATGAGCTCCTATAATTCACCCCTCCACTTT. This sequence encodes CASSPDMSSYNSPLHF.

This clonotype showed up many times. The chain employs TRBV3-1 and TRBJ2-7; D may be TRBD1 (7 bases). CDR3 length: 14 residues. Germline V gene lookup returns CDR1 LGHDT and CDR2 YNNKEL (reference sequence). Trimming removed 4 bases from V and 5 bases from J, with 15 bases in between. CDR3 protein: CASSPYRGLDEQYF. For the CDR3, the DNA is TGTGCCAGCAGCCCTTACAGGGGACTGGACGAGCAGTACTTC.

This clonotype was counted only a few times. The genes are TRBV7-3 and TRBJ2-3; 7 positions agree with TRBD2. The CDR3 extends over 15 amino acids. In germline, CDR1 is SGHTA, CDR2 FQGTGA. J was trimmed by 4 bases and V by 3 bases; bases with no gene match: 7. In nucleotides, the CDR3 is TGTGCCAGCAGCTTCATCCCCGCGGGAGCAGATACGCAGTATTTT. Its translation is CASSFIPAGADTQYF.

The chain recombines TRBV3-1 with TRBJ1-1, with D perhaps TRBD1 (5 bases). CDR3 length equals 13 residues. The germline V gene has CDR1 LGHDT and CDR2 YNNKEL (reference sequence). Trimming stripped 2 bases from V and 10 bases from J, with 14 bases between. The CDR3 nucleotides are TGTGCCAGCAGCCAAAAAGCGGCAGGGCTAGCTTTCTTT. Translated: CASSQKAAGLAFF.

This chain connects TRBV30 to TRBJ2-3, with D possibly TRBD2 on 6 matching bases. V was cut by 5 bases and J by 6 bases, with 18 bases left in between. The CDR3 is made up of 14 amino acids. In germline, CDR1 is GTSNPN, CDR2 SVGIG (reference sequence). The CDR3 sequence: CAWARGTRPDTQYF. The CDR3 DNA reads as TGTGCCTGGGCACGGGGGACCCGACCGGATACGCAGTATTTT.

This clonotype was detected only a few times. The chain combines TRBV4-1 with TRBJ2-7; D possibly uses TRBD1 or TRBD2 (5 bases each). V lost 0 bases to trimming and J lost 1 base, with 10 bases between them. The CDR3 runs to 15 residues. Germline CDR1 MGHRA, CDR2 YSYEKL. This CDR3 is CASSQEPGPSYEQYF. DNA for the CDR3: TGCGCCAGCAGCCAAGAACCGGGGCCATCCTACGAGCAGTACTTC.

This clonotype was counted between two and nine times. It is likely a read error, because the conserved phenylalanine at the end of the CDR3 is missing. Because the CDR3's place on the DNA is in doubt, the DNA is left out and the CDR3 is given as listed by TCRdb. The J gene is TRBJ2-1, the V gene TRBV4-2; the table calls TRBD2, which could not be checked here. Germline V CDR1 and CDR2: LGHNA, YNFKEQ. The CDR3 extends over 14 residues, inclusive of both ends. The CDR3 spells CASSQDGKSGLAVI.

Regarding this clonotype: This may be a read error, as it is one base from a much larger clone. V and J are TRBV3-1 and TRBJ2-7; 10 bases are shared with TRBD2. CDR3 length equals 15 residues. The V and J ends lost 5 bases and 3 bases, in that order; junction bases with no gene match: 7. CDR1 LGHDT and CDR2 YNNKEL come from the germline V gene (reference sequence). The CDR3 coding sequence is TGTGCCAGCAGCGCGACTAGCGGGTCGATCTACGAGCAGTACTTC. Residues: CASSATSGSIYEQYF.

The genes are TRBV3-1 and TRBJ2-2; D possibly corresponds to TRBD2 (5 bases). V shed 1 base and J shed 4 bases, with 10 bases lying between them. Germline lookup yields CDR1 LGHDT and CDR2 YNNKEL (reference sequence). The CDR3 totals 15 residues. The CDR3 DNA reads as TGTGCCAGCAGCCAAGGGACTCACCTCACCGGGGAGCTGTTTTTT. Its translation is CASSQGTHLTGELFF.

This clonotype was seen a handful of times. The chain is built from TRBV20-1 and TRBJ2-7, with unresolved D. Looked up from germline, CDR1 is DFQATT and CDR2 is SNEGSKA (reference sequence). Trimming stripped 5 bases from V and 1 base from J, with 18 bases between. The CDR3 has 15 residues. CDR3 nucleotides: TGCAGTGCTTCGACCCCGGAGACGACGTCCTACGAGCAGTACTTC. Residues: CSASTPETTSYEQYF.

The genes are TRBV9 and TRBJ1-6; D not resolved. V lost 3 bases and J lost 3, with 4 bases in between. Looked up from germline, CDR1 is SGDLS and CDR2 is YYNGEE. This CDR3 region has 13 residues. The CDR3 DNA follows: TGTGCCAGCAGCGGGAACTATAATTCACCCCTCCACTTT. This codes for CASSGNYNSPLHF.